Listed here are 22 T cell receptor beta chains from one sample, sequenced in a study of long-term antiretroviral therapy in people with HIV (dated by TCRdb to the early 2020s). The immunoSEQ hsTCRB v3.0 assay was used at survey level resolution for TRB variable region sequencing. Not all clones reach the TCRdb copy of this immuneACCESS table, which keeps in-frame sequences only. Checked studies attribute under half of the gap to unresolved V genes and leave the rest unexplained. Within this sample are about 25,000 clones, with approximately 86% of them counted one time only. The ten largest clones capture approximately 16% of the sample. This sample comprised unsorted PBMCs, obtained 1.2 years after starting antiretroviral therapy. These receptors were obtained from a man aged 50-59 years with HIV.

The chain recombines TRBV7-3 with TRBJ2-2; D gene ambiguous. There are 15 residues in the CDR3. Germline lookup yields CDR1 SGHTA and CDR2 FQGTGA. V was cut by 4 bases and J by 1 base, with 10 bases left in between. This CDR3 reads CASSSTKENTGELFF. In DNA form, the CDR3 reads TGTGCCAGCAGCTCAACGAAGGAGAACACCGGGGAGCTGTTTTTT.

This clone showed up just once. Written as DNA, the CDR3 is TGTGCCATCAGTAGCGGGGGGCCTCAAAGCTCCTACAATGAGCAGTTCTTC. Amino acid sequence: CAISSGGPQSSYNEQFF. The chain has TRBV10-3 and TRBJ2-1, with 9 bases lining up with TRBD2. This CDR3 is 17 amino acids long. Germline V CDR1 and CDR2: ENHRY, SYGVKD. J was trimmed by 0 bases and V by 5 bases; bases with no gene match: 8.

V is TRBV6-5 and J is TRBJ1-2; the D gene is possibly TRBD1 (5 bases). The CDR3 is 13 amino acids. Trimming removed 6 bases at V and 5 bases at J, with 13 bases between. The V gene's germline CDR1 is MNHEY and CDR2 SVGAGI. The CDR3 sequence is CASRMGPPYGYTF. CDR3 coding DNA: TGTGCCAGCAGGATGGGGCCTCCATATGGCTACACCTTC.

V is TRBV11-1 and J is TRBJ1-1; no clear D gene. V was clipped by 1 base and J by 8 bases, with 11 bases between them. This CDR3 is built from 13 residues. CDR1 is SGHAT, CDR2 FQDESV, per germline (reference sequence). The chain's CDR3 is CASSLGTSGEAFF. In DNA form, the CDR3 reads TGTGCCAGCAGCTTAGGCACCTCGGGGGAAGCTTTCTTT.

J is TRBJ1-5 and V is TRBV18; the match to TRBD1 covers 8 bases. Unmatched junction bases numbered 4, after V lost 3 bases and J lost 0 bases. There are 16 residues in the CDR3. In germline, CDR1 is KGHSH, CDR2 LQKENI. CDR3 sequence: CASSPDRADSNQPQHF. In DNA, the CDR3 is TGTGCCAGCTCACCGGACAGGGCGGATAGCAATCAGCCCCAGCATTTT.

This sequence joins TRBV28 and TRBJ1-6; TRBD1 agrees at 7 bases. The CDR3 has 15 residues. Losses at the gene ends were 2 bases for V and 6 bases for J; bases not matched to a gene: 4. Per the germline V gene, CDR1 is MDHEN and CDR2 is SYDVKM. CDR3 residues: CASSLEGARNSPLHF. Written as DNA, the CDR3 is TGTGCCAGCAGTTTAGAGGGGGCGCGTAATTCACCCCTCCACTTT.

The V gene is TRBV28, the J gene TRBJ2-7, with D hard to call. The CDR3 has 15 amino acids. Germline CDR1 and CDR2: MDHEN and SYDVKM. The ends were cut back, 5 bases at V and 2 bases at J, with 16 bases in the middle. CDR3 DNA: TGTGCCAGCAGTCCCCCCCTCTCCAGAGCCTACGAGCAGTACTTC. It translates to CASSPPLSRAYEQYF.

V is TRBV13 and J is TRBJ1-1; D is undetermined. This CDR3 is built from 12 residues. The V gene's germline CDR1 is PRHDT and CDR2 FYEKMQ (reference sequence). V was shortened by 3 bases and J by 11 bases, with 13 bases between the two germline ends. In nucleotides, the CDR3 is TGTGCCAGCAGCTTTCAACTCCGAGGGGCTTTCTTT. It is translated as CASSFQLRGAFF.

V and J are TRBV15 and TRBJ1-1; TRBD1 agrees at 8 bases. The CDR3 consists of 17 residues. The trim removed 0 bases at V and 1 base at J, leaving 7 bases unmatched. In germline, CDR1 is LNHNV, CDR2 YYDKDF (reference sequence). In DNA form, the CDR3 reads TGTGCCACCAGCAGAGACAGGGGGCGCCGGACGAACACTGAAGCTTTCTTT. Protein: CATSRDRGRRTNTEAFF.

V gene TRBV4-3 combines with J gene TRBJ1-1; D is unresolved. The CDR3 is made up of 16 amino acids. V lost 0 bases and J lost 4, with 15 bases in between. CDR1 and CDR2 (germline): LGHNA, YSLEER. The CDR3 coding sequence is TGCGCCAGCAGCCAAGATCGGGCGGGCCCTGGCACTGAAGCTTTCTTT. Its protein product is CASSQDRAGPGTEAFF.

This clone was seen only once. This chain connects TRBV19 to TRBJ1-2; D is unresolved. The CDR3 is 14 residues long. Germline CDR1 reads LNHDA; CDR2 reads SQIVND (reference sequence). The V end was cut by 6 bases, the J end by 8 bases, with 19 bases between. CDR3 bases: TGTGCCAGTAGCTCAGGACCCCAATTAGAAGGCTACACCTTC. It yields the protein CASSSGPQLEGYTF.

The rearrangement joins TRBV6-1 to TRBJ1-5, with D tentatively TRBD1 (5 bases). There are 15 residues in the CDR3. CDR1 MNHNS and CDR2 SASEGT come from the germline V gene. Trimming shortened V by 2 bases and J by 3 bases, and 11 bases separated the two germline ends. The CDR3 DNA reads TGTGCCAGCAGTGAACCCGGGGCCGCCAATCAGCCCCAGCATTTT. Protein: CASSEPGAANQPQHF.

The gene calls are TRBV7-9 and TRBJ2-7; 8 bases are shared with TRBD2. Per the germline V gene, CDR1 is SEHNR and CDR2 is FQNEAQ (reference sequence). Trimming at V came to 2 bases and at J to 5 bases, leaving 11 bases not matched to a gene. This CDR3 region has 16 residues. In DNA, the CDR3 is TGTGCCAGCAGCTTAAGGAGGGACCGGGGGGGGAACGAGCAGTACTTC. Protein product: CASSLRRDRGGNEQYF.

The chain combines TRBV11-2 with TRBJ1-1, with D uncertain. Germline-derived CDR1 and CDR2 are SGHAT and FQNNGV. Trimming cost V 1 base and J 7 bases, with 4 bases left between them. The CDR3 length is 11 residues. DNA of the CDR3: TGTGCCAGCAGCTTAGTTTATGAAGCTTTCTTT. This sequence encodes CASSLVYEAFF. Variable domain in full (rest from reference TRBV11-2 and TRBJ1-1): EAGVAQSPRYKIIEKRQSVAFWCNPISGHATLYWYQQILGQGPKLLIQFQNNGVVDDSQLPKDRFSAERLKGVDSTLKIQPAKLEDSAVYLCASSLVYEAFFGQGTRLTVV.

This chain links TRBV5-1 with TRBJ1-2; 8 bases match TRBD1. Germline CDR1 reads SGHRS; CDR2 reads YFSETQ. With V trimmed by 3 bases and J by 6 bases, 1 base remained unmatched. The CDR3 is 12 residues long. CDR3 in amino acids: CASSSTGDGYTF. CDR3 nucleotides: TGCGCCAGCAGCTCGACAGGGGATGGCTACACCTTC.

This sequence joins TRBV5-4 and TRBJ2-3, with TRBD1 matching over 11 bases. The junction had 2 bases not matched to a gene; V was cut back by 2 bases and J by 3 bases. Germline-derived CDR1 and CDR2 are SGHNT and YYREEE (reference sequence). This CDR3 comprises 15 residues. The CDR3 here is CASSFGDRGTDTQYF. The CDR3 DNA follows: TGTGCCAGCAGCTTCGGGGACAGGGGGACAGATACGCAGTATTTT.

The V and J genes are TRBV19 and TRBJ2-6; D not resolved. V lost 6 bases to trimming and J lost 0 bases, with 12 bases between them. CDR1 is LNHDA and CDR2 is SQIVND in the germline V gene (reference sequence). The CDR3 length is 16 residues. The CDR3 DNA is TGTGCCAGTAGATCTATCGATCTCTCTGGGGCCAACGTCCTGACTTTC. Encoded protein: CASRSIDLSGANVLTF.

This chain uses TRBV5-1 with TRBJ2-5, with TRBD2 identical over 11 bases. Trimming cost V 4 bases and J 2 bases; bases outside gene matches: 4. CDR1 and CDR2 (germline): SGHRS, YFSETQ. This CDR3 region has 15 residues. The CDR3 here is CASSGTSGPQETQYF. CDR3 nucleotides: TGCGCCAGCAGCGGGACTAGCGGACCTCAAGAGACCCAGTACTTC.

The rearrangement links TRBV7-8 to TRBJ1-2; the match to TRBD1 covers 9 bases. Germline assignment: CDR1 SGHVS and CDR2 FQNEAQ. The J segment lost 2 bases and the V segment lost 3 bases, leaving 1 base of the junction unmatched. This CDR3 has 14 residues. The CDR3 loop reads CASSFGTGNYGYTF. CDR3 sequence (DNA): TGTGCCAGCAGCTTCGGGACAGGGAACTATGGCTACACCTTC.

The chain is built from TRBV6-5 and TRBJ1-5, with 7 bases aligning to TRBD1. CDR1 is MNHEY, CDR2 SVGAGI, per germline. The V segment lost 8 bases and the J segment 5 bases; nucleotides outside the gene matches: 3. This CDR3 has 12 residues. CDR3 loop: CASSTGDQPQHF. DNA of the CDR3: TGTGCCAGCTCCACAGGGGATCAGCCCCAGCATTTT.

The chain joins TRBV7-9 to TRBJ2-1; D gene ambiguous. The CDR3 spans 16 residues. Looked up from germline, CDR1 is SEHNR and CDR2 is FQNEAQ (reference sequence). Trimming left V 4 bases short and J 2 bases short, with 15 bases between. The CDR3: CASSSAPSHPYNEQFF. The CDR3 DNA reads TGTGCCAGCAGCTCAGCGCCAAGTCATCCCTACAATGAGCAGTTCTTC.

DNA of the CDR3: TGCGCCAGCAGCCAAGATAAGGGGGCGGGCTATGGCTACACCTTC. Protein sequence: CASSQDKGAGYGYTF. V gene TRBV4-3 combines with J gene TRBJ1-2; 7 positions agree with TRBD1. The CDR3 consists of 15 residues. J lost 4 bases, V lost 0 bases, and 5 bases had no gene match. Germline assignment: CDR1 LGHNA and CDR2 YSLEER.